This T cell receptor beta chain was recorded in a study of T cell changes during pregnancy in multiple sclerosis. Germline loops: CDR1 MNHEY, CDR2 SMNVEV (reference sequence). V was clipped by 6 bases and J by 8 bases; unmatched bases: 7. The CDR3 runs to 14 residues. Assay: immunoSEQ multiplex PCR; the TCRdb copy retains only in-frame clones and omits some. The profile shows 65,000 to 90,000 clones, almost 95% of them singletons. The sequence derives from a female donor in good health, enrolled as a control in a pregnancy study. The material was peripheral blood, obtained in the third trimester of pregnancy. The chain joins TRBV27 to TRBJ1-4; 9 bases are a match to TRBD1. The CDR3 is CASSLTGGGEKLFF. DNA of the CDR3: TGTGCCAGCAGCCTAACAGGGGGCGGAGAAAAACTGTTTTTT.